The rows below give T cell receptor beta chains drawn from one sample of a study of blood T cell repertoires in COVID-19. The repertoire was sequenced with immunoSEQ multiplex PCR; TCRdb's copy has only in-frame clones and lacks some. The sample records approximately 69,000 clones, around 79% being singletons. The sample comprised peripheral blood. These receptors originate from a man aged 55 to 70 with acute or convalescent COVID-19. CDR3s include the opening cysteine and the closing phenylalanine or tryptophan. A D gene is named only where the DNA matches it firmly. Clone size is shown for a subset of rows, as once, few, many or a class of expanded clone.

size: .
V: TRBV29-1
J: TRBJ1-2
D: .
DNA: TGCAGCGTTGAAGATGAGGAGGGCTACTATGGCTACACCTTC
CDR3: CSVEDEEGYYGYTF

size: many
V: TRBV7-2
J: TRBJ1-6
D: .
DNA: TGTGCCAGCAGCTTAGGTAGCCCGGGTGATAATTCACCCCTCCACTTT
CDR3: CASSLGSPGDNSPLHF

size: .
V: TRBV6-5
J: TRBJ2-3
D: TRBD1
DNA: TGTGCCAGCAGGACAGGGTCAGATACGCAGTATTTT
CDR3: CASRTGSDTQYF

size: few
V: TRBV7-2
J: TRBJ2-1
D: .
DNA: TGTGCCAGCAGCTTAGGCGGTCCTTTATACAATGAGCAGTTCTTC
CDR3: CASSLGGPLYNEQFF

size: .
V: TRBV2
J: TRBJ1-2
D: .
DNA: TGTGCCAGCAGTGAGGGGAGGGTAGGGATCTATGGCTACACCTTC
CDR3: CASSEGRVGIYGYTF

size: .
V: TRBV5-1
J: TRBJ1-2
D: .
DNA: TGCGCCAGCCAGCGGGGGGAAAACTATGGCTACACCTTC
CDR3: CASQRGENYGYTF

size: .
V: TRBV9
J: TRBJ1-2
D: TRBD1
DNA: TGTGCCAGCAGCGCGACAGGGGTTGGCTACACCTTC
CDR3: CASSATGVGYTF

size: .
V: TRBV9
J: TRBJ2-3
D: TRBD2
DNA: TGTGCCAGCAGCGCCTTCGGGCGGGGGTATAGCACAGATACGCAGTATTTT
CDR3: CASSAFGRGYSTDTQYF

size: .
V: TRBV28
J: TRBJ2-5
D: .
DNA: TGTGCCAGCAGTTTAACGGGGGGCGTTAAGACCCAGTACTTC
CDR3: CASSLTGGVKTQYF

size: few
V: TRBV7-9
J: TRBJ1-1
D: .
DNA: TGTGCCAGCAGCTTAGCGGGGGGGAGCACTGAAGCTTTCTTT
CDR3: CASSLAGGSTEAFF

size: .
V: TRBV19
J: TRBJ1-4
D: TRBD1
DNA: TGTGCCACTAGCAACAGGGGCCCGAGACTAGATGAAAAACTGTTTTTT
CDR3: CATSNRGPRLDEKLFF

size: .
V: TRBV7-8
J: TRBJ2-5
D: .
DNA: TGTGCCAGCAGCATCATGAGGGCTCAAGAGACCCAGTACTTC
CDR3: CASSIMRAQETQYF

size: .
V: TRBV11-3
J: TRBJ2-6
D: TRBD1
DNA: TGTGCCAGCAGCTCTAGCCTCGGACAGGGGGTGGGTGGGGCCAACGTCCTGACTTTC
CDR3: CASSSSLGQGVGGANVLTF